The present T cell receptor beta chain was sequenced within a study of control samples from healthy donors and cancer patients. The CDR3 covers 15 residues. V gave up 0 bases and J gave up 2 bases; unmatched junction bases: 1. Germline CDR1 SGHRS, CDR2 YFSETQ. Assay: immunoSEQ multiplex PCR; the TCRdb copy retains only in-frame clones and omits some. The sample shows roughly 98,000 clones, 85% to 95% of them seen only once. The V call is TRBV5-1, the J call TRBJ2-3, with 9 bases aligning to TRBD2. The sequence was collected from a man aged 18 to 29 in good health. Sample: blood. CDR3 bases: TGCGCCAGCAGCTTGGCGGGACTAGCCACAGATACGCAGTATTTT. Protein product: CASSLAGLATDTQYF. The full variable domain, rest sourced from reference TRBV5-1 and TRBJ2-3, is KAGVTQTPRYLIKTRGQQVTLSCSPISGHRSVSWYQQTPGQGLQFLFEYFSETQRNKGNFPGRFSGRQFSNSRSEMNVSTLELGDSALYLCASSLAGLATDTQYFGPGTRLTVL.